This TCR beta chain originates from a study of CD8 T cells in Susac syndrome. Random hexamers were used to reverse transcribe an amount of roughly 0.5 to 1 ug RNA. TCRdb called the immunoSEQ multiplex PCR reads again in MiXCR, with one record for every CDR3 protein. The top ten hold around 0.12% of the sample, which has about 140,000 distinct CDR3 sequences, 85% to 95% seen once. The CDR3 totals 16 residues. This clonotype originated in a human donor with multiple sclerosis. The specimen sequenced was CD4+ T cells from PBMCs. The chain links TRBV21-1 to TRBJ2-1; the D call of TRBD2 is as the table states it, not checked on the DNA. TRBV21-1 is a known pseudogene. CDR3 coding DNA: TGTGCCAGCAGCAAAGAGGCGGGAGAAGGCGAGAATGAGCAGTTCTTC. Its protein is CASSKEAGEGENEQFF.